This record covers a single TCR beta chain. CDR1 and CDR2 (germline): GTSNPN, SVGIG (reference sequence). CDR3 length: 14 residues. The V end lost 1 base, the J end lost 0 bases, and 6 bases lay between the germline ends. This entry is derived from a study of OX40 agonist ivuxolimab in advanced cancers. The assay was immunoSEQ multiplex PCR, and TCRdb's table has in-frame clones only and misses some. This table has 50,000 to 75,000 clones, roughly 80% appearing once. V is TRBV30 and J is TRBJ1-4, with D hard to call. The source material was CD4+ or CD8+ T cells sorted from blood, sampled in a trial of the OX40 agonist ivuxolimab. The receptor's source is an adult with an advanced solid tumor such as melanoma, head and neck, liver or kidney cancer. The CDR3 protein is CAWSGNPTNEKLFF. CDR3 nucleotide sequence: TGTGCCTGGAGTGGGAATCCAACTAATGAAAAACTGTTTTTT.